This T cell receptor beta chain stems from a study of blood T cell repertoires in COVID-19. Study at large: Whether acute or convalescent, the COVID-19 samples came from the United States, Italy and Spain.

Clones were read by immunoSEQ multiplex PCR, and TCRdb kept only the in-frame ones, dropping some. The sample has 35,000 to 50,000 clones, roughly 84% seen once. Sequencing was carried out using peripheral blood. The clonotype was recovered from a human donor in a cohort sampled during active COVID-19.

The CDR3 DNA is TGTGCCAGCAGAGAGGGGACTGTCTCCTACGAGCAGTACTTC. Translating it yields CASREGTVSYEQYF. The chain employs TRBV2 and TRBJ2-7; D perhaps matches TRBD2 (6 bases). Trimming stripped 6 bases from V and 0 bases from J, with 12 bases between. Per the germline V gene, CDR1 is SNHLY and CDR2 is FYNNEI. This CDR3 has 14 amino acids.